One sample yielded the 3 T cell receptor beta chains listed below, sequenced in a study of cytomegalovirus exposure and HLA in healthy donors (dated by TCRdb to the late 2010s). The library was generated by the immunoSEQ multiplex PCR assay. A mixture of 60 forward primers for TCR Vbeta segments and 13 reverse primers for TCR Jbeta segments was used in the multiplex PCR. TCRdb obtained this table from immuneACCESS and retained in-frame rearrangements with V and J assigned. These tables miss some clones; where compared with another copy, unresolved V genes account for less than half of the shortfall, and the remainder is unexplained. The sample profile shows just over 95,000 clones; less than 80% of them were found once. Of the sample, over 4% is held by the ten largest clones. Sequences were obtained from PBMCs. All receptors derive from a woman in her thirties or forties in good health and CMV-seropositive.

The V and J genes are TRBV7-2 and TRBJ2-1; weak D call: TRBD1 (5 bases). The length of the CDR3 is 14 residues. Looked up from germline, CDR1 is SGHTA and CDR2 is FQGNSA. Trimming took 0 bases from V and 9 from J, leaving 12 bases between them. For the CDR3, the DNA is TGTGCCAGCAGCTTAGCCGCAGGGAATGGTGAGCAGTTCTTC. As protein: CASSLAAGNGEQFF.

This chain links TRBV6-1 with TRBJ1-1; D ambiguous. Germline V gene data show CDR1 as MNHNS and CDR2 as SASEGT. V dropped 1 base and J dropped 2 bases, with 8 bases sitting between them. This CDR3 is 14 amino acids long. The CDR3 bases are TGTGCCAGCAGTGAAGGGACGGGAAACACTGAAGCTTTCTTT. Translating gives CASSEGTGNTEAFF.

This chain uses TRBV6-6 with TRBJ2-1; 8 nucleotides agree with TRBD2. Trimming removed 6 bases from V and 0 bases from J; junction bases left unmatched: 7. CDR3 length equals 16 residues. Germline assignment: CDR1 MNHNY and CDR2 SVGAGI (reference sequence). CDR3 region: CASRSLAGYSYNEQFF. The CDR3 DNA reads as TGTGCCAGCAGGAGTCTAGCGGGTTACTCCTACAATGAGCAGTTCTTC.